The rows below give T cell receptor beta chains drawn from one sample of a study of T-cell memory formation after mild COVID-19. TCRdb passed the 5' RACE reads through MiXCR, listing each CDR3 protein once. The sample consists of roughly 250,000 distinct CDR3 sequences, about a sixth of them appearing once. Material for sequencing was PBMCs or a T cell subset sorted from them (not recorded which). These receptors were collected from a man younger than 35 who had mild COVID-19 (a few samples of this study predate the infection). Cell type and time point are not known. The CDR3 runs from the conserved cysteine through the conserved F or W. Fields, in order: J gene, V gene, D gene, clone size, CDR3 DNA, CDR3 protein. D genes are given only for firm matches. Clone size is shown for a subset of rows, as once, few, many or a class of expanded clone.

j_call: TRBJ2-3
v_call: TRBV7-8
d_call: TRBD2
clone_size: few
cdr3_nt: TGTGCCAGCAGCTCCCCGCGGGGGGGCGGCGCAGATACGCAGTATTTT
cdr3_aa: CASSSPRGGGADTQYF

j_call: TRBJ1-6
v_call: TRBV23-1
d_call: .
clone_size: .
cdr3_nt: TGCGCCAGCAGTCTGAATCCTCTGGGACCCAATTCACCCCTCCACTTT
cdr3_aa: CASSLNPLGPNSPLHF

j_call: TRBJ2-5
v_call: TRBV12-3/TRBV12-4
d_call: .
clone_size: .
cdr3_nt: TGTGCCAGCTCCAGGATGTTGAAGGAGACCCAGTACTTC
cdr3_aa: CASSRMLKETQYF

j_call: TRBJ2-1
v_call: TRBV7-9
d_call: .
clone_size: few
cdr3_nt: TGTGCCAGCAGCTATGACCGGGGGCCGAATGAGCAGTTCTTC
cdr3_aa: CASSYDRGPNEQFF

j_call: TRBJ2-3
v_call: TRBV20-1
d_call: TRBD1
clone_size: .
cdr3_nt: TGCAGTGCTGGGGACAGCTCTAGCACAGATACGCAGTATTTT
cdr3_aa: CSAGDSSSTDTQYF

j_call: TRBJ2-1
v_call: TRBV7-9
d_call: TRBD2
clone_size: .
cdr3_nt: TGTGCCAGCCCCGGGACTAGCGGGCACAATGAGCAGTTCTTC
cdr3_aa: CASPGTSGHNEQFF

j_call: TRBJ2-1
v_call: TRBV27
d_call: TRBD2
clone_size: few
cdr3_nt: TGTGCCAGCAGCTCTAGCGGGGGGCCCAATGAGCAGTTCTTC
cdr3_aa: CASSSSGGPNEQFF

j_call: TRBJ1-6
v_call: TRBV27
d_call: .
clone_size: .
cdr3_nt: TGTGCCAGCAGTTTAGGAGGTATGGCACCCCTCCACTTT
cdr3_aa: CASSLGGMAPLHF

j_call: TRBJ2-1
v_call: TRBV12-3/TRBV12-4
d_call: TRBD1
clone_size: .
cdr3_nt: TGTGCCAGCAGTCCGACCGGGACAGGAATAGATGAGCAGTTCTTC
cdr3_aa: CASSPTGTGIDEQFF

j_call: TRBJ2-1
v_call: TRBV6-5
d_call: .
clone_size: few
cdr3_nt: TGTGCCAGCAGAGGACGGCACCTACTCAATGAGCAGTTCTTC
cdr3_aa: CASRGRHLLNEQFF

j_call: TRBJ2-3
v_call: TRBV7-2
d_call: TRBD2
clone_size: .
cdr3_nt: TGTGCCAGCAGCCCCCTAACGGGGGGGCAAGATACGCAGTATTTT
cdr3_aa: CASSPLTGGQDTQYF

j_call: TRBJ1-2
v_call: TRBV7-2
d_call: TRBD1
clone_size: .
cdr3_nt: TGTGCCAGCAGCCTCTATTTAGGACAGGGGTCCTATGGCTACACCTTC
cdr3_aa: CASSLYLGQGSYGYTF

j_call: TRBJ1-6
v_call: TRBV4-3
d_call: .
clone_size: few
cdr3_nt: TGCGCCAGCAGCCAGGTACATAGGCTTAATTCACCCCTCCACTTT
cdr3_aa: CASSQVHRLNSPLHF

j_call: TRBJ2-1
v_call: TRBV6-5
d_call: .
clone_size: .
cdr3_nt: TGTGCCAGCAGTTACTCGGTGGGAAGTGAGCAGTTCTTC
cdr3_aa: CASSYSVGSEQFF

j_call: TRBJ2-3
v_call: TRBV20-1
d_call: .
clone_size: .
cdr3_nt: TGCAGTGCTCCCCCGGGGGCAGGAATCACAGATACGCAGTATTTT
cdr3_aa: CSAPPGAGITDTQYF

j_call: TRBJ1-1
v_call: TRBV11-1
d_call: .
clone_size: .
cdr3_nt: TGTGCCAGCACCGGAGGGGGGGGAAACACTGAAGCTTTCTTT
cdr3_aa: CASTGGGGNTEAFF

j_call: TRBJ2-7
v_call: TRBV11-2
d_call: .
clone_size: .
cdr3_nt: TGTGCCAGCAGCTTAGTCGGGGTTCCCTCCTACGAGCAGTACTTC
cdr3_aa: CASSLVGVPSYEQYF